The 30 T cell receptor beta chains listed next were all sequenced from one sample in a study of cytomegalovirus exposure and HLA in healthy donors. Researchers ran the PCR with 60 Vbeta and 13 Jbeta primers. Clones were read by immunoSEQ multiplex PCR, and TCRdb kept only the in-frame ones, dropping some. This sample yields more than 90,000 clones, of which roughly 72% are seen a single time; around a tenth belongs to the top ten. Sequenced: PBMCs. The receptors here all came from a woman aged 45-65 years in good health and CMV-seropositive.

This clone was seen only a few times. The chain joins TRBV7-2 to TRBJ2-7; D call uncertain. Trimming cost V 5 bases and J 6 bases, with 11 bases left between them. The CDR3 extends over 12 amino acids. The germline V gene encodes CDR1 SGHTA and CDR2 FQGNSA. CDR3 protein: CASSLRVREQYF. The DNA of the CDR3 is TGTGCCAGCAGCCTCCGGGTCCGCGAGCAGTACTTC.

The V gene is TRBV7-2, the J gene TRBJ2-7; TRBD1 might be the D (5 bases). The ends were cut back, 2 bases at V and 6 bases at J, with 11 bases in the middle. This CDR3 is built from 13 residues. Germline CDR1 and CDR2: SGHTA and FQGNSA. CDR3 residues: CASSLSGSREQYF. CDR3 nucleotides: TGTGCCAGCAGCTTATCAGGGTCTCGCGAGCAGTACTTC.

V usage is TRBV20-1 and J usage is TRBJ1-1; the D is unclear. The CDR3 spans 11 residues. Looked up from germline, CDR1 is DFQATT and CDR2 is SNEGSKA (reference sequence). V dropped 3 bases and J dropped 5 bases, with 7 bases sitting between them. The CDR3 nucleotides are TGCAGTGCTAGTAAACTTACTGAAGCTTTCTTT. Its protein is CSASKLTEAFF.

The chain recombines TRBV4-2 with TRBJ2-1; 10 bases fit TRBD2. Germline assignment: CDR1 LGHNA and CDR2 YNFKEQ. CDR3 length: 19 amino acids. V trimming: 1 base; J trimming: 7 bases; junction bases outside the gene matches: 16. CDR3 bases: TGTGCCAGCAGCCAAGCTCAAGCACCGGGACTAGCGAACCTTAATGAGCAGTTCTTC. Translating gives CASSQAQAPGLANLNEQFF.

This clone has more than one count but fewer than ten. The CDR3 here is CASSLAGPSTDTQYF. The CDR3 DNA follows: TGTGCCAGCAGCTTAGCGGGGCCTAGCACAGATACGCAGTATTTT. This chain connects TRBV7-6 to TRBJ2-3; weak D call: TRBD1 (5 bases). Deletions cut 0 bases from V and 0 bases from J, with 7 bases between. Germline CDR1 reads SGHVS; CDR2 reads FNYEAQ. The CDR3 is 15 residues long.

J is TRBJ1-4 and V is TRBV7-8; 9 bases are a match to TRBD1. Germline trimming cut 4 bases from V and 2 bases from J; bases unmatched to any gene: 8. The germline V gene encodes CDR1 SGHVS and CDR2 FQNEAQ. This CDR3 region has 17 residues. This CDR3 is CASSSQGAWATNEKLFF. DNA of the CDR3: TGTGCCAGCAGCTCACAGGGGGCTTGGGCCACTAATGAAAAACTGTTTTTT.

The genes are TRBV15 and TRBJ1-5; D ambiguous. Germline V gives CDR1 LNHNV, CDR2 YYDKDF (reference sequence). The CDR3 is 15 residues long. Trimming took off 0 bases at V and 6 bases at J, with 12 bases between the two ends. The CDR3: CATSRDGGYSQPQHF. CDR3 bases: TGTGCCACCAGCAGAGATGGCGGGTATAGTCAGCCCCAGCATTTT.

The V call is TRBV19, the J call TRBJ1-5; TRBD1 agrees at 7 bases. Losses at the gene ends were 5 bases for V and 2 bases for J; bases not matched to a gene: 9. The CDR3 totals 16 residues. From germline, CDR1 is LNHDA and CDR2 SQIVND (reference sequence). The DNA for the CDR3 is TGTGCCAGTAGTGTACAGGGGAGCCGGGGCAATCAGCCCCAGCATTTT. As protein: CASSVQGSRGNQPQHF.

The V gene is TRBV6-6, the J gene TRBJ2-1, with 8 bases matching TRBD1. This CDR3 spans 15 amino acids. Germline CDR1 and CDR2: MNHNY and SVGAGI (reference sequence). J was trimmed by 5 bases and V by 5 bases; bases with no gene match: 8. In nucleotides, the CDR3 is TGTGCCAGCAGTACCCCGGGACAGGTAAACAATGAGCAGTTCTTC. Its translation: CASSTPGQVNNEQFF.

The chain links TRBV6-1 to TRBJ1-2; TRBD1 might be the D (5 bases). Trimming stripped 3 bases from V and 3 bases from J, with 14 bases between. Per the germline V gene, CDR1 is MNHNS and CDR2 is SASEGT. CDR3 length: 15 residues. CDR3 nucleotides: TGTGCCAGCAGTGAGAACAGGATGGGATACTATGGCTACACCTTC. Translation: CASSENRMGYYGYTF.

The rearrangement joins TRBV27 to TRBJ2-1; the D is unclear. V was trimmed by 7 bases and J by 8 bases, leaving 12 bases between them. The CDR3 contains 12 residues. The germline CDR1 and CDR2 sequences are MNHEY and SMNVEV (reference sequence). Written as DNA, the CDR3 is TGTGCCAGCACCAAGTTCCTAGATGAGCAGTTCTTC. It codes for CASTKFLDEQFF.

This clone has a single count. The chain carries TRBV9 and TRBJ2-5; TRBD1 matches at 8 bases. Germline V gives CDR1 SGDLS, CDR2 YYNGEE. This CDR3 has 15 residues. Trimming cost V 3 bases and J 1 base; bases outside gene matches: 5. CDR3 nucleotide sequence: TGTGCCAGCAGCGCTCACGGGACAGGCCAAGAGACCCAGTACTTC. Protein product: CASSAHGTGQETQYF.

J is TRBJ2-2 and V is TRBV6-5, with 7 bases aligning to TRBD1. This CDR3 is 14 amino acids long. CDR1 and CDR2 (germline): MNHEY, SVGAGI. V gave up 8 bases and J gave up 1 base; unmatched junction bases: 4. The CDR3 nucleotides read TGTGCCAGCGGGACAGACGAGAACACCGGGGAGCTGTTTTTT. Protein sequence: CASGTDENTGELFF.

V and J are TRBV6-1 and TRBJ1-4; D is ambiguous. Germline assignment: CDR1 MNHNS and CDR2 SASEGT. Trimming took off 3 bases at V and 0 bases at J, with 8 bases between the two ends. The CDR3 is 15 residues long. This CDR3 is CASSESIATNEKLFF. DNA for the CDR3: TGTGCCAGCAGTGAGTCTATTGCAACTAATGAAAAACTGTTTTTT.

This sequence joins TRBV19 and TRBJ1-6; D remains ambiguous. Germline CDR1 and CDR2: LNHDA and SQIVND (reference sequence). The CDR3 sequence is 15 residues long. V lost 5 bases, J lost 6 bases, and 14 bases lay in between. This CDR3 reads CASSGRREFNSPLHF. For the CDR3, the DNA is TGTGCCAGTAGTGGCAGACGGGAATTTAATTCACCCCTCCACTTT.

CDR3 in DNA: TGTGCCAGCAGGTCGGCAGGGAGGTCCTACGAGCAGTACTTC. Translated: CASRSAGRSYEQYF. V is TRBV7-8 and J is TRBJ2-7, with D possibly TRBD2 on 6 matching bases. The CDR3 contains 14 residues. CDR1 and CDR2 from the germline V gene are SGHVS and FQNEAQ. V lost 6 bases to trimming and J lost 1 base, with 13 bases between them.

The chain uses TRBV7-9 and TRBJ2-3; 11 nucleotides line up with TRBD2. CDR1 and CDR2 from the germline V gene are SEHNR and FQNEAQ (reference sequence). The CDR3 contains 17 residues. With 5 bases clipped from V and 9 bases from J, the junction kept 16 bases outside the gene matches. The CDR3 region is CASSPRLAGPDTPTQYF. The CDR3 DNA sequence: TGTGCCAGCAGCCCGCGACTAGCGGGGCCAGATACGCCCACGCAGTATTTT.

The chain has TRBV5-6 and TRBJ2-1; unclear D gene. Trimming removed 0 bases from V and 8 bases from J, with 15 bases in between. CDR3 length: 15 residues. The germline CDR1 and CDR2 sequences are SGHDT and YYEEEE. As DNA, the CDR3 is TGTGCCAGCAGCTTGGGGCTCTACTCAAGCGATGAGCAGTTCTTC. Amino acids: CASSLGLYSSDEQFF.

This clone was observed a single time. The chain carries TRBV30 and TRBJ2-1; TRBD2 aligns across 13 bases. Per the germline V gene, CDR1 is GTSNPN and CDR2 is SVGIG (reference sequence). The junction had 10 bases not matched to a gene; V was cut back by 4 bases and J by 13 bases. This CDR3 has 14 amino acids. The CDR3 spells CAWNLGLAGEVQFF. CDR3 nucleotide sequence: TGTGCCTGGAATTTAGGACTAGCGGGAGAGGTACAGTTCTTC.

The rearrangement links TRBV19 to TRBJ1-1, with D perhaps TRBD1 (5 bases). CDR1 is LNHDA and CDR2 is SQIVND in the germline V gene (reference sequence). This CDR3 is 16 amino acids long. Trimming took off 5 bases at V and 3 bases at J, with 19 bases between the two ends. The CDR3 sequence: CASSSSGGSKDTEAFF. In DNA form, the CDR3 reads TGTGCCAGTAGTTCCTCCGGGGGGTCGAAGGACACTGAAGCTTTCTTT.

V usage is TRBV5-8 and J usage is TRBJ1-1; D is ambiguous. Per germline, CDR1 SGHTS and CDR2 YDEGEE. CDR3 size: 14 residues. The germline V and J ends were trimmed by 0 bases and 0 bases, with 6 bases remaining between them. CDR3 loop: CASSLDSMNTEAFF. The CDR3 nucleotides are TGTGCCAGCAGCTTGGACAGTATGAACACTGAAGCTTTCTTT. The whole variable domain, remainder taken from reference TRBV5-8 and TRBJ1-1, is EAGVTQSPTHLIKTRGQQATLRCSPISGHTSVYWYQQALGLGLQFLLWYDEGEERNRGNFPPRFSGRQFPNYSSELNVNALELEDSALYLCASSLDSMNTEAFFGQGTRLTVV.

The chain joins TRBV25-1 to TRBJ2-3; the match to TRBD2 covers 7 bases. Trimming removed 1 base from V and 6 bases from J; junction bases left unmatched: 4. This CDR3 region has 14 residues. From germline, CDR1 is MGHDK and CDR2 SYGVNS. CDR3 amino acids: CASSELRGSDTQYF. CDR3 sequence (DNA): TGTGCCAGCAGTGAATTGCGGGGGTCCGATACGCAGTATTTT.

V usage is TRBV4-1 and J usage is TRBJ2-6; D is possibly TRBD2 (5 bases). The length of the CDR3 is 22 residues. CDR1 MGHRA and CDR2 YSYEKL come from the germline V gene. Trimming pared 2 bases from V and 0 bases from J, leaving 26 bases between. CDR3 residues: CASSQFPKLATTRVSGANVLTF. The CDR3 DNA sequence: TGCGCCAGCAGCCAATTCCCCAAGCTAGCTACGACACGGGTCTCTGGGGCCAACGTCCTGACTTTC.

In its sample, this clone was seen a few times. V gene TRBV5-1 combines with J gene TRBJ1-4; D is uncertain. The CDR3 runs to 13 residues. Per the germline V gene, CDR1 is SGHRS and CDR2 is YFSETQ. Trimming took 3 bases from V and 6 from J, leaving 9 bases between them. CDR3 amino acids: CASSSPIDEKLFF. The CDR3, as DNA: TGCGCCAGCAGCTCGCCCATAGATGAAAAACTGTTTTTT.

The rearrangement links TRBV27 to TRBJ1-2; no definite D call. CDR3 length: 15 residues. Germline V CDR1 and CDR2: MNHEY, SMNVEV (reference sequence). Trimming removed 0 bases from V and 5 bases from J, with 13 bases in between. This chain's CDR3 is CASSLSRDSPYGYTF. Here the CDR3 DNA reads TGTGCCAGCAGTTTATCGCGGGATTCGCCTTATGGCTACACCTTC.

The V and J genes are TRBV30 and TRBJ2-7; D possibly corresponds to TRBD2 (5 bases). V shed 6 bases and J shed 2 bases, with 8 bases lying between them. Germline values: CDR1 GTSNPN, CDR2 SVGIG (reference sequence). This CDR3 is 11 amino acids long. The CDR3 region is CACAGTYEQYF. CDR3 coding DNA: TGTGCCTGCGCCGGGACCTACGAGCAGTACTTC.

V is TRBV18 and J is TRBJ2-7; possibly TRBD1 for D (6 bases). Germline V gene data show CDR1 as KGHSH and CDR2 as LQKENI. V dropped 8 bases and J dropped 3 bases, with 14 bases sitting between them. The CDR3 length is 13 residues. CDR3 sequence (DNA): TGTGCCAGCGCGACGGGACAAAACTACGAGCAGTACTTC. Protein sequence: CASATGQNYEQYF.

The V gene is TRBV7-9, the J gene TRBJ2-5; 12 positions match TRBD2. The CDR3 has 17 residues. V trimming: 5 bases; J trimming: 2 bases; junction bases outside the gene matches: 9. In germline, CDR1 is SEHNR, CDR2 FQNEAQ (reference sequence). The DNA for the CDR3 is TGTGCCAGCAGCCGACAAAGGACTAGCGGGGAACAAGAGACCCAGTACTTC. Its translation: CASSRQRTSGEQETQYF.

The chain has TRBV18 and TRBJ1-4; 7 bases agree with TRBD1. Germline V gene sequence: CDR1 KGHSH, CDR2 LQKENI. The CDR3 totals 16 residues. With 3 bases clipped from V and 0 bases from J, the junction kept 4 bases outside the gene matches. CDR3 sequence: CASSPDRDATNEKLFF. The CDR3 region has the DNA TGTGCCAGCTCACCCGACAGGGACGCAACTAATGAAAAACTGTTTTTT.

The DNA for the CDR3 is TGTGCCAGTAGTATCGAGCGGGGTGTTCAGTACTTC. This codes for CASSIERGVQYF. This chain uses TRBV19 with TRBJ2-4; TRBD2 matches 7 bases. After removal of 3 bases from V and 11 bases from J, the junction contained 4 bases not matched to a gene. CDR3 length equals 12 residues. Germline CDR1 is LNHDA and CDR2 is SQIVND (reference sequence).